This TCR beta chain was identified during a study of blood T cells in healthy people across ages. Together with a sample-barcoded 5' primer, a J-beta primer mix was included in a second PCR lasting about 7 to 12 cycles. TCRdb itself ran the 5' RACE reads through MiXCR, one entry per CDR3 protein. In the table there are over 1,300,000 distinct CDR3 sequences, around 55% of which are singletons. This CDR3 has 15 residues. J gave up 5 bases and V 4 bases, and 10 bases lay outside the gene matches. Germline V CDR1 and CDR2: SQVTM, ANQGSEA. The table lists this clonotype with a count of one. The clonotype comes from a man in his late teens or twenties in good health. Source material: blood. This chain links TRBV29-1 with TRBJ2-3; 9 bases map to TRBD1. CDR3 DNA sequence: TGCAGCGTTGCATTGACAGGGGGGCGATTAGATACGCAGTATTTT. Amino acid sequence: CSVALTGGRLDTQYF.